What follows describes a single T cell receptor (beta chain). cDNA serving as the sequencing template came from extracted, reverse transcribed RNA. Libraries were prepared by immunoSEQ multiplex PCR; TCRdb keeps only in-frame clonotypes and omits some of them. The sample has some 130,000 clones, 50% to 60% seen once. There are 14 residues in the CDR3. J gave up 9 bases and V 3 bases, and 9 bases lay outside the gene matches. Germline V CDR1 and CDR2: SGHRS, YFSETQ. This specimen belongs to a study of CD8+ T cells in alopecia areata. This sequence originates from a human donor with alopecia areata. The source was CD4+ T cells sorted from blood, collected at week 0. The genes are TRBV5-1 and TRBJ2-5, with TRBD1 matching over 9 bases. The DNA for the CDR3 is TGCGCCAGCAGCTCGGGACAGGGTAGGGGCGCCCAGTACTTC. Translation gives CASSSGQGRGAQYF.